This T cell receptor beta chain was captured by sequencing in a study of blood T cell repertoires in COVID-19. Background on the study: Two negative PCRs, clearance, or symptom resolution were required of recovered Cohort 3 donors. Sources were T cells, B-cell-depleted T cells, or PBMCs; the material itself was cDNA or gDNA.

TCRdb's copy holds only in-frame clones and misses some; the assay was immunoSEQ multiplex PCR. The repertoire includes fewer than 350,000 clones, more than 75% of them detected once, and 2% sits in the top ten. Cohort placement rested on clinical history that participants reported themselves. V lost 0 bases and J 4 bases, leaving 10 bases between the germline ends. The CDR3 is 15 residues long. CDR1 and CDR2 from the germline V gene are MNHEY and SVGEGT. Sequencing was performed on PBMCs or T cells enriched from blood (not recorded which). V gene TRBV6-2 or TRBV6-3 combines with J gene TRBJ1-5; no clear D gene. The TCR was taken from a woman aged 55-70 years in a cohort exposed to, infected with or recovered from COVID-19 (not recorded which). The CDR3 DNA sequence: TGTGCCAGCAGTTACTCACACAGCAAAAATCAGCCCCAGCATTTT. Its protein is CASSYSHSKNQPQHF.